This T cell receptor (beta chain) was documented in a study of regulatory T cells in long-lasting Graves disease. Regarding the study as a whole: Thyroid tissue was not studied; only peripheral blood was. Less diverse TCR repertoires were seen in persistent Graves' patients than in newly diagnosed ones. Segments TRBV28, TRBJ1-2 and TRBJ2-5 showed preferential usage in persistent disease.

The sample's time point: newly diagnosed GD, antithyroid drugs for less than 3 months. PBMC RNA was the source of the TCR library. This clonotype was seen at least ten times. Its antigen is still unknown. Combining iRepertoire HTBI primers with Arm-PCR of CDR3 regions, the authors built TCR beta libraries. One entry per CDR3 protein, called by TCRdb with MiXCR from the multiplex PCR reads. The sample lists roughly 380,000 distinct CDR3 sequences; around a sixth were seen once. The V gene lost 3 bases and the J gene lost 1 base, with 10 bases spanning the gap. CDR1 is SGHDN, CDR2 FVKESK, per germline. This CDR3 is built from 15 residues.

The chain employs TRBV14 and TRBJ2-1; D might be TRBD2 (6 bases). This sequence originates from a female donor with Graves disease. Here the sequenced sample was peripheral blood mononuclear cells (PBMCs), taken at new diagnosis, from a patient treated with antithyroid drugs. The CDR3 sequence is CASSHLGLSYNEQFF. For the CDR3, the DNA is TGTGCCAGCAGCCATCTGGGACTGTCCTACAATGAGCAGTTCTTC.